This T cell receptor (beta chain) emerged from a study of OX40 agonist ivuxolimab in advanced cancers. Whole-study context: An anti-OX40 (CD134) antibody with agonistic activity, ivuxolimab, was administered to patients. Three dose-escalation patients had partial responses: one with hepatocellular carcinoma and two with cutaneous melanoma.

The CDR3 loop spans 14 amino acids. Germline V lookup: CDR1 SGHRS, CDR2 YFSETQ. V lost 0 bases and J lost 5; bases outside the gene matches: 4. Regarding this clone: The target antigen is unknown.

Patients who had autoimmune disease history or got systemic immunosuppression were left out. Findings and limits, study-wide: Clonal expansion by week 6 occurred in CD4+ and CD8+ blood T cells (at 0.1 to 3.0 mg/kg).

Assay used: immunoSEQ multiplex PCR; TCRdb lists only in-frame clones, some missing. The sample lists tens of thousands of clones, more than 75% seen once, with just under 35% in the top ten. This receptor was taken from an adult with an advanced solid tumor such as melanoma, head and neck, liver or kidney cancer. The material was CD4+ or CD8+ T cells sorted from blood, obtained in a trial of the OX40 agonist ivuxolimab. This chain uses TRBV5-1 with TRBJ1-1; 7 bases match TRBD1. The CDR3, as DNA: TGCGCCAGCAGCTTGGACCCGACAGGGACTGAAGCTTTCTTT. Translation gives CASSLDPTGTEAFF.